This T cell receptor beta chain was captured by sequencing in a study of blood T cell repertoires in COVID-19. Overall study: Samples of COVID-19 (acute and convalescent) were obtained from the United States, Italy and Spain.

Under the authors' procedure: Scientists estimated how many nucleated cells there were by amplifying reference gene primers. The data were produced by immunoSEQ multiplex PCR, yet TCRdb's version contains in-frame clones alone and is incomplete. V and J calls and clone size follow that table, whereas D and trimming were derived from the DNA. The sample lists 150,000 or so clones; over 70% were seen once. Trimming removed 4 bases from V and 9 bases from J; junction bases left unmatched: 7. This CDR3 has 13 residues. Germline V gives CDR1 MDHEN, CDR2 SYDVKM. The gene calls are TRBV28 and TRBJ1-1, with TRBD1 matching over 8 bases. The sequenced sample was peripheral blood. The TCR was taken from a man older than 75 with acute or convalescent COVID-19. As DNA, the CDR3 is TGTGCCAGCAGTTGGGGGCCAGGGGGCCAAGCTTTCTTT. Its protein product is CASSWGPGGQAFF.